This entry concerns a single T cell receptor (beta chain). These data belong to a study of blood T cell repertoires in COVID-19. Whole-study context: PBMCs, B-cell-depleted T cells, or T cells were the source of the cDNA or gDNA that made up the material.

Per the authors' pipeline: By means of reference gene primer amplification, nucleated cell counts were estimated. Libraries were prepared by immunoSEQ multiplex PCR; TCRdb keeps only in-frame clonotypes and omits some of them. The V and J calls and clone size are taken from that table; D and trimming were inferred from the DNA. The sample holds approximately 300,000 clones, roughly 87% seen once. The study recruited people aged roughly 18 to 100 years across roughly 25 US areas. Cohorts were based on clinical histories the participants reported. V shed 2 bases, J shed 7 bases, and the junction held 5 bases outside the gene matches. The CDR3 loop spans 14 amino acids. CDR1 is SGHKS, CDR2 YYEKEE, per germline (reference sequence).

The chain recombines TRBV5-5 with TRBJ1-4; 7 bases fit TRBD1. The sequence derives from a woman younger than 45 who had recovered from COVID-19. The source material was PBMCs or T cells enriched from blood (not recorded which). In DNA form, the CDR3 reads TGTGCCAGCAGCTTACAGGGGTTGGGTGAAAAACTGTTTTTT. It translates to CASSLQGLGEKLFF.